The source of this TCR beta chain is a study of blood T cell repertoires in COVID-19. TCRdb's copy holds only in-frame clones and misses some; the assay was immunoSEQ multiplex PCR. This sample has about 320,000 clones, with 90% found just once. This clone has just a few counts. Participants spanned ages 18 to 89 years and resided in over 20 US areas. Assignment of participants to cohorts was predicated upon participant-reported clinical history. Donors of Cohort 3 who recovered were those that had two negative PCRs, clearance, or symptom resolution. The V gene lost 1 base and the J gene lost 3 bases, with 11 bases spanning the gap. Germline assignment: CDR1 SGHDT and CDR2 YYEEEE. This CDR3 comprises 14 residues.

Material for sequencing was PBMCs or T cells enriched from blood (not recorded which). This chain connects TRBV5-6 to TRBJ2-7, with D possibly TRBD2 on 5 matching bases. The TCR was taken from a man in his 60s who had recovered from COVID-19. The DNA of the CDR3 is TGTGCCAGCAGCTTGCTTTACGCGGGCTACGAGCAGTACTTC. Its translation: CASSLLYAGYEQYF.